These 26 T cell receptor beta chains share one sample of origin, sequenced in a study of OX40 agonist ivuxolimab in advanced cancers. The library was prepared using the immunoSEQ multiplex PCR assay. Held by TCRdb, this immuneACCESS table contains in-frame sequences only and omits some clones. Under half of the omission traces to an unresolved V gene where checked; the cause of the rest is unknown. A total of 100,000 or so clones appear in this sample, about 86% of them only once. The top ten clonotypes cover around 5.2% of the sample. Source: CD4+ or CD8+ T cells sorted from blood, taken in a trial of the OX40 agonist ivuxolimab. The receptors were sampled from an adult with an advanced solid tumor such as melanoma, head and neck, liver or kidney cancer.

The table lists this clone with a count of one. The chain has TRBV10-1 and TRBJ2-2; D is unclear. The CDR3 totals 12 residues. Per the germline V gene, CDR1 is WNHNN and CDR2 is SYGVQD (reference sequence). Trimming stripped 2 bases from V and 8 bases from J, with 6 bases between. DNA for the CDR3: TGCGCCAGCAGTGAGAAGCTAGGGGAGCTGTTTTTT. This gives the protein CASSEKLGELFF.

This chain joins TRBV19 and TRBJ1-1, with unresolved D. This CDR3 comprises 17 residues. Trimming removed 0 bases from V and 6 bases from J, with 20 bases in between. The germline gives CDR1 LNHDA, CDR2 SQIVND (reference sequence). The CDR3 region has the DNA TGTGCCAGTAGTATAGATCTAAGGGTTGTAGGGAGTTCTGAAGCTTTCTTT. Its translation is CASSIDLRVVGSSEAFF.

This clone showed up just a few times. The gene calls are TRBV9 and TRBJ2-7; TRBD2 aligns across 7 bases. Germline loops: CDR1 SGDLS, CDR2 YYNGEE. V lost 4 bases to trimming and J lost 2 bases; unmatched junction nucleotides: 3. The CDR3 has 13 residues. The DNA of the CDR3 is TGTGCCAGCAGCCCTGGGAGGGCCTACGAGCAGTACTTC. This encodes CASSPGRAYEQYF.

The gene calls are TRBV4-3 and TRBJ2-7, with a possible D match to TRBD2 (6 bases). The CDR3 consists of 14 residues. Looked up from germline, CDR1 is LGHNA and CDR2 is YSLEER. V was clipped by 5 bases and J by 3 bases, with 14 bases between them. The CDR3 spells CASSLRLVGYEQYF. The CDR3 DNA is TGCGCCAGCAGCTTGCGACTAGTAGGCTACGAGCAGTACTTC.

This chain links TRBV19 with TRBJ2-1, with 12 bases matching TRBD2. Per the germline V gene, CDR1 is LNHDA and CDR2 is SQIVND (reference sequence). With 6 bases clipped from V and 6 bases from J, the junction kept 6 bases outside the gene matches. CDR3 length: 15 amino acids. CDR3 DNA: TGTGCCAGTAGGTCACTAGCGGGGGGCTTCAATGAGCAGTTCTTC. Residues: CASRSLAGGFNEQFF. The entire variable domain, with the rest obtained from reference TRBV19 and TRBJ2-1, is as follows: DGGITQSPKYLFRKEGQNVTLSCEQNLNHDAMYWYRQDPGQGLRLIYYSQIVNDFQKGDIAEGYSVSREKKESFPLTVTSAQKNPTAFYLCASRSLAGGFNEQFFGPGTRLTVL.

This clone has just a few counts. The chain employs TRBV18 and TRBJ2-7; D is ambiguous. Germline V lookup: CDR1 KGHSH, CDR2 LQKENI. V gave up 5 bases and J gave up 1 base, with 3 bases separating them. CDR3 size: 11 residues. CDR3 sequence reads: CASSTSYEQYF. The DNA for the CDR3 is TGTGCCAGCTCAACTTCCTACGAGCAGTACTTC.

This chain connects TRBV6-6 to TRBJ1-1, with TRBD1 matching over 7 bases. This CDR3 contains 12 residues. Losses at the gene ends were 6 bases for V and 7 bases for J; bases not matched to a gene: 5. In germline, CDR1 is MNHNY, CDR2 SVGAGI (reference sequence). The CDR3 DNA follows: TGTGCCAGCAGGGGGACAGTGGGTGAAGCTTTCTTT. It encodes CASRGTVGEAFF.

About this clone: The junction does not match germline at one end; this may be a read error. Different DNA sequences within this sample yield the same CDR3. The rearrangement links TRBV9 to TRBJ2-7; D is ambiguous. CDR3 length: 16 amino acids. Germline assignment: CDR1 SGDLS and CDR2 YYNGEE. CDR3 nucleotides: TGTGCTAGCAGGCCCTCCACTATACGCCTCTCCTACGAGCAGTACTTC. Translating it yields CASRPSTIRLSYEQYF. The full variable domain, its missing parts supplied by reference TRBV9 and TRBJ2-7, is DSGVTQTPKHLITATGQRVTLRCSPRSGDLSVYWYQQSLDQGLQFLIQYYNGEERAKGNILERFSAQQFPDLHSELNLSSLELGDSALYFCASRPSTIRLSYEQYFGPGTRLTVT.

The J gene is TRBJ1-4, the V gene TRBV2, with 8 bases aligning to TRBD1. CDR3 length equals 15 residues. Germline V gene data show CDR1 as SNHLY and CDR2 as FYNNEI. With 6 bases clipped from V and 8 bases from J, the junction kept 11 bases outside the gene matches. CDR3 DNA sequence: TGTGCCAGCAGCCTTCTGCAGGGGGCGAGAGAAAAACTGTTTTTT. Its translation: CASSLLQGAREKLFF.

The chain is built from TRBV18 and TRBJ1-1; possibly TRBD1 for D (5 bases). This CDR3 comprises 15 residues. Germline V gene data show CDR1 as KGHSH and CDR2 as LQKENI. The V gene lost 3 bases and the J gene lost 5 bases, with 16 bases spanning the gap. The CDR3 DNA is TGTGCCAGCTCACCGGGCCAACAGGTCGGGACTGAAGCTTTCTTT. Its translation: CASSPGQQVGTEAFF.

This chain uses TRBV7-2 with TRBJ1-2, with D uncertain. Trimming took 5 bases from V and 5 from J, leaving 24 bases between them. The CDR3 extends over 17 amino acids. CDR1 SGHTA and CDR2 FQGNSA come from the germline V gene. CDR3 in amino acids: CASSPLMSAFGRYGYTF. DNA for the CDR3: TGTGCCAGCAGCCCTCTTATGTCGGCTTTTGGGCGATATGGCTACACCTTC.

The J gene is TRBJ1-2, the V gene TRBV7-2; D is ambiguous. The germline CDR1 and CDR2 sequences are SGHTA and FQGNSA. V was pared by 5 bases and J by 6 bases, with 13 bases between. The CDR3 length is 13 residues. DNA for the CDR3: TGTGCCAGCAGCACCCGACGACGTAATGGCTACACCTTC. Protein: CASSTRRRNGYTF.

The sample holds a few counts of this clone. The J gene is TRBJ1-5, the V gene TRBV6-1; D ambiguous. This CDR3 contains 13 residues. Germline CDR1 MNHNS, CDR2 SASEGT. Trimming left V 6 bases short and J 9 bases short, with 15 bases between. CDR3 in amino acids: CASRLGPIWPQHF. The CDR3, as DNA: TGTGCCAGCAGGTTGGGCCCCATATGGCCCCAGCATTTT.

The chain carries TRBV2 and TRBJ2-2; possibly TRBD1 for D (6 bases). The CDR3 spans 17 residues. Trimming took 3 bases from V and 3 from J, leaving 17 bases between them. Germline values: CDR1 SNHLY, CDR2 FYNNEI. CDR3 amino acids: CASSDPLGSGDTGELFF. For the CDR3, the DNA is TGTGCCAGCAGTGACCCCCTCGGGTCAGGGGACACCGGGGAGCTGTTTTTT.

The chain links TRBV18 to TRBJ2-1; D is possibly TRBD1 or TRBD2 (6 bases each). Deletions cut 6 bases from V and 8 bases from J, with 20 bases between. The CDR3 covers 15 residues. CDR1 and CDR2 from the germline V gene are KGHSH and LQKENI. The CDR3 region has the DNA TGTGCCAGCTCCCCATCAGTGACAGGAGGGCATGAGCAGTTCTTC. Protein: CASSPSVTGGHEQFF.

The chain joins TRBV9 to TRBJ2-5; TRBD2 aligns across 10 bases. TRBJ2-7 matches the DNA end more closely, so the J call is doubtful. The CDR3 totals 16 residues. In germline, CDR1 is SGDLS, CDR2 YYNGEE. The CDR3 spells CASTPGLAAKTYEQYF. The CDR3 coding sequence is TGTGCCAGCACCCCCGGACTAGCGGCGAAAACCTACGAGCAGTACTTC.

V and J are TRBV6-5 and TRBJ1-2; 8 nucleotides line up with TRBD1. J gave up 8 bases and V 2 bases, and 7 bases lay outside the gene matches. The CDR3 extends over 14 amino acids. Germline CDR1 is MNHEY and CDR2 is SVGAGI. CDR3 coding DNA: TGTGCCAGCAGTTACCTTGACAGGGGCGGAGGCTACACCTTC. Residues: CASSYLDRGGGYTF.

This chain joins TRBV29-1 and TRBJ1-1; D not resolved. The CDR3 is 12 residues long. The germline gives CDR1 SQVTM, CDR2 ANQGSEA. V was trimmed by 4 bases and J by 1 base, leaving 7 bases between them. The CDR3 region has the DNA TGCAGCGTTGCGGTCGCGAACACTGAAGCTTTCTTT. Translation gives CSVAVANTEAFF. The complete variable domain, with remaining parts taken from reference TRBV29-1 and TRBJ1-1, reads SAVISQKPSRDICQRGTSLTIQCQVDSQVTMMFWYRQQPGQSLTLIATANQGSEATYESGFVIDKFPISRPNLTFSTLTVSNMSPEDSSIYLCSVAVANTEAFFGQGTRLTVV.

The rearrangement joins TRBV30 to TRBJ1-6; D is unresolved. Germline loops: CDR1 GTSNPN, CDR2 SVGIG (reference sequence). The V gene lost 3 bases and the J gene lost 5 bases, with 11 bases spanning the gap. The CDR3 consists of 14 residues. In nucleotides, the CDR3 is TGTGCCTGGAGACGTACAAACAATAATTCACCCCTCCACTTT. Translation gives CAWRRTNNNSPLHF.

The CDR3 coding sequence is TGTGCCAGCTCCGCTCAAGGGGGGCCGGGCACTGAAGCTTTCTTT. Translation: CASSAQGGPGTEAFF. The chain recombines TRBV18 with TRBJ1-1; D possibly corresponds to TRBD1 (6 bases). From germline, CDR1 is KGHSH and CDR2 LQKENI. The CDR3 runs 15 residues. V was pared by 6 bases and J by 4 bases, with 18 bases between.

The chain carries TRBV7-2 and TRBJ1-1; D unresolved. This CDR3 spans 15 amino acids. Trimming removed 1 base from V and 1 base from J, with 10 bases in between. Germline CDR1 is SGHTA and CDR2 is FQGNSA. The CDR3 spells CASSLDGIRNTEAFF. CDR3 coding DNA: TGTGCCAGCAGCTTAGATGGGATCAGGAACACTGAAGCTTTCTTT.

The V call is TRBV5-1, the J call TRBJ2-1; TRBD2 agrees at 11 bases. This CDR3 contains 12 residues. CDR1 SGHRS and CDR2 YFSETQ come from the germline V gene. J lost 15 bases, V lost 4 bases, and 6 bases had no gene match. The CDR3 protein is CASSLSGGGRFF. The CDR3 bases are TGCGCCAGCAGCCTTAGCGGGGGGGGCAGGTTCTTC.

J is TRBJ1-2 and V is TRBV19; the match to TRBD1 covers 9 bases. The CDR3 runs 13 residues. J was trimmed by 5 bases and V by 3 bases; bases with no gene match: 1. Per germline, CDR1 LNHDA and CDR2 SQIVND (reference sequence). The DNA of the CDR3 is TGTGCCAGTAGTATTGGACAGGGGTATGGCTACACCTTC. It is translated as CASSIGQGYGYTF.

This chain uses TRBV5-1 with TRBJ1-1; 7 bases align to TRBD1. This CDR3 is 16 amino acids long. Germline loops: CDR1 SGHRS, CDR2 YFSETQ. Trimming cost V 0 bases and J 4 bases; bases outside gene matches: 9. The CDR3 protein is CASSLEGAMTGTEAFF. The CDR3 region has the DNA TGCGCCAGCAGCTTGGAGGGGGCTATGACGGGCACTGAAGCTTTCTTT.

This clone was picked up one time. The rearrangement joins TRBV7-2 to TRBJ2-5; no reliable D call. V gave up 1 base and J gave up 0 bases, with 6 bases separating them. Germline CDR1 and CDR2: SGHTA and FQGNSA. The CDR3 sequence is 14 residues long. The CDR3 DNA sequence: TGTGCCAGCAGCTTAGTTGCAGACCAAGAGACCCAGTACTTC. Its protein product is CASSLVADQETQYF. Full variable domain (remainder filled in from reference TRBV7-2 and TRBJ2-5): GAGVSQSPSNKVTEKGKDVELRCDPISGHTALYWYRQSLGQGLEFLIYFQGNSAPDKSGLPSDRFSAERTGGSVSTLTIQRTQQEDSAVYLCASSLVADQETQYFGPGTRLLVL.

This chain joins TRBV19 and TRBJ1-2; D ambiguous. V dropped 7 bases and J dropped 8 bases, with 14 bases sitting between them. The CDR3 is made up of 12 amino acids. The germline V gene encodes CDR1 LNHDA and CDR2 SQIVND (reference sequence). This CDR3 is CASTWERGGYTF. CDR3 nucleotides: TGTGCCAGTACTTGGGAGCGTGGCGGCTACACCTTC.